The T cell receptor beta chain described here comes from a study of cytomegalovirus exposure and HLA in healthy donors. This CDR3 has 14 amino acids. The V gene lost 0 bases and the J gene lost 8 bases, with 11 bases spanning the gap. Germline V gene data show CDR1 as SGHRS and CDR2 as YFSETQ. Primers included in the PCR were 60 Vbeta and 13 Jbeta primers. Assay: immunoSEQ multiplex PCR; the TCRdb copy retains only in-frame clones and omits some. The table records about 160,000 clones, around four fifths of them present only once. The chain uses TRBV5-1 and TRBJ2-2; D is possibly TRBD1 (6 bases). Input material: PBMCs. The receptor was isolated from a male donor in good health and CMV-seronegative. The CDR3 coding sequence is TGCGCCAGCAGCTTGGTGGACAGTTCGGGGGAGCTGTTTTTT. Amino acids: CASSLVDSSGELFF.